This TCR beta chain was recorded in a study of blood T cells in healthy people across ages. General observations from the study: While age rose, TCR beta diversity per million T cells dropped in a roughly linear way.

For the second PCR, which ran for 7 to 11 cycles, a sample-barcoded 5' primer and a J-beta primer mix were used. TCRdb itself ran the 5' RACE reads through MiXCR, one entry per CDR3 protein. The data show about 320,000 distinct CDR3 sequences, with less than 30% seen just once and 29% held by the top ten. Germline V gene sequence: CDR1 SGHTA, CDR2 FQGNSA. This CDR3 is 15 amino acids long. Losses at the gene ends were 4 bases for V and 0 bases for J; bases not matched to a gene: 5. This clonotype was detected only a few times. Its antigen remains unidentified. The genes are TRBV7-2 and TRBJ1-2; TRBD1 matches 7 bases. The clonotype comes from a woman in her seventies in good health. The sequencing input was blood. The CDR3 protein is CASSSRQGANYGYTF. In DNA form, the CDR3 reads TGTGCCAGCAGCTCCCGACAGGGAGCTAACTATGGCTACACCTTC.